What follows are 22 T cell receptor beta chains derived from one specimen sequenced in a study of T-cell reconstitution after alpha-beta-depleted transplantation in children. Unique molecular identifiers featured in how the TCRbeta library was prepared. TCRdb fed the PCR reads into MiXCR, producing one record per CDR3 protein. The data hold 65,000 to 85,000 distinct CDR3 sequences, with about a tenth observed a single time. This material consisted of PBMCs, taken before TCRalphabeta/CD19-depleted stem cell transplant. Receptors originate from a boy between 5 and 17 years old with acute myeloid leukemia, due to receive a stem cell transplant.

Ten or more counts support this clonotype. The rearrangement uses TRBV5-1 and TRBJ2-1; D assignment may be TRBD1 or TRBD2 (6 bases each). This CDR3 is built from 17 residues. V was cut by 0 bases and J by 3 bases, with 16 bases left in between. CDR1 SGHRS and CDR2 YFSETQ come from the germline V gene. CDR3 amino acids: CASSLDGGPQLYNEQFF. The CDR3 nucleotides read TGCGCCAGCAGCTTGGACGGGGGCCCCCAGCTCTACAATGAGCAGTTCTTC.

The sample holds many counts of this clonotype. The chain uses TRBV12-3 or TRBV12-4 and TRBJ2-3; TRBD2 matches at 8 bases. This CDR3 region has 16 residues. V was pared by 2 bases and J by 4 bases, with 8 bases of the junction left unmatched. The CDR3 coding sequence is TGTGCCAGCAGTTTATACCCCGGGAGGGGGGCAGATACGCAGTATTTT. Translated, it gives CASSLYPGRGADTQYF.

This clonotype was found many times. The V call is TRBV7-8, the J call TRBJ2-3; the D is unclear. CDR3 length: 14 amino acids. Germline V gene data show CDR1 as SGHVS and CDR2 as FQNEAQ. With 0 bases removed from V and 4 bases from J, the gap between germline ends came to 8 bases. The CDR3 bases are TGTGCCAGCAGCTTAGCTTACTTCGCAGATACGCAGTATTTT. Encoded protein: CASSLAYFADTQYF.

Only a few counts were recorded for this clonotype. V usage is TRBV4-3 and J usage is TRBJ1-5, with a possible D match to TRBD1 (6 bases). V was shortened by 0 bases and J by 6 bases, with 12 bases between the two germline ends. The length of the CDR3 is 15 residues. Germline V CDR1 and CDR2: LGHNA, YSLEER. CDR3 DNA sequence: TGCGCCAGCAGCCAAGATAGCAGGGGTGGTCAGCCCCAGCATTTT. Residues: CASSQDSRGGQPQHF.

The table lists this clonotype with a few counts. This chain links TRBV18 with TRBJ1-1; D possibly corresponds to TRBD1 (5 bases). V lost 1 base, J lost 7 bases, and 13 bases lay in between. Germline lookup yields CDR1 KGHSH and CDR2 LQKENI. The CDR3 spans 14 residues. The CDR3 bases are TGTGCCAGCTCACCACGTTCGGGGGGTAGTGAAGCTTTCTTT. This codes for CASSPRSGGSEAFF.

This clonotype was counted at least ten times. CDR3 sequence reads: CASSAIQGSYEQYF. The CDR3 DNA sequence: TGTGCCAGCAGCGCAATACAGGGGTCCTACGAGCAGTACTTC. V gene TRBV7-2 combines with J gene TRBJ2-7, with 7 bases matching TRBD1. CDR3 size: 14 residues. The V gene end was trimmed by 5 bases and the J gene end by 1 base; junction bases not matched to a gene: 5. The V gene's germline CDR1 is SGHTA and CDR2 FQGNSA.

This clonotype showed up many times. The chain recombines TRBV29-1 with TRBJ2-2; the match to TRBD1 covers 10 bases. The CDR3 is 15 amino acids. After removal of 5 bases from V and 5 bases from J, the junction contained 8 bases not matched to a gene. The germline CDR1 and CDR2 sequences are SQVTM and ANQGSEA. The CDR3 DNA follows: TGCAGCGTTTACTTGGGACAGGGGACGACCGGGGAGCTGTTTTTT. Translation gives CSVYLGQGTTGELFF.

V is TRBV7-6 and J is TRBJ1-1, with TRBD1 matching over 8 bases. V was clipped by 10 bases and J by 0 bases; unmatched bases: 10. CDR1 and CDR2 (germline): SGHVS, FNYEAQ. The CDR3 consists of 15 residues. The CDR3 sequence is CATGTGKFLNTEAFF. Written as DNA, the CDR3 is TGTGCCACAGGGACAGGAAAGTTCTTGAACACTGAAGCTTTCTTT.

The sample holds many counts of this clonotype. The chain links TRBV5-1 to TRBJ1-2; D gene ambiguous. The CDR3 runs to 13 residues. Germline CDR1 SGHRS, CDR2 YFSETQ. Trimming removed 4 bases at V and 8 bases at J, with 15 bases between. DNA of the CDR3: TGCGCCAGCAGCCTTGGGGTAGTAGAGGGCTACACCTTC. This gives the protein CASSLGVVEGYTF.

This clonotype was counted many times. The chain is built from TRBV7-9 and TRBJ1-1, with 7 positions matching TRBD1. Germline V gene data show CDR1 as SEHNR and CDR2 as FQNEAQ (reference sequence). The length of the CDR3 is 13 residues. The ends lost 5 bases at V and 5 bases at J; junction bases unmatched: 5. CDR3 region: CASSPDRETEAFF. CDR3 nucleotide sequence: TGTGCCAGCAGCCCTGACAGGGAAACTGAAGCTTTCTTT.

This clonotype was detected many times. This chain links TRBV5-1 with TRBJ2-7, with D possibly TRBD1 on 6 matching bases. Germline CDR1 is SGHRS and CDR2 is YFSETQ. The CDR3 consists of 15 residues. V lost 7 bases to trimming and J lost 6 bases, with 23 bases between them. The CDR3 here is CASCLGQSLLCEQYF. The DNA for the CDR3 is TGCGCCAGCTGCCTTGGACAGAGCCTCCTCTGCGAGCAGTACTTC. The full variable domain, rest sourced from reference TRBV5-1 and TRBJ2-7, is KAGVTQTPRYLIKTRGQQVTLSCSPISGHRSVSWYQQTPGQGLQFLFEYFSETQRNKGNFPGRFSGRQFSNSRSEMNVSTLELGDSALYLCASCLGQSLLCEQYFGPGTRLTVT.

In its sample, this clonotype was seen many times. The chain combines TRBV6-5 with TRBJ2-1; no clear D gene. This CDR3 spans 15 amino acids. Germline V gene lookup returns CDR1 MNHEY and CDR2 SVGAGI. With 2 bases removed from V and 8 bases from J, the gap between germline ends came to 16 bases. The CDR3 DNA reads TGTGCCAGCAGTTACCGCCGTCAAGGGCACGATGAGCAGTTCTTC. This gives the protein CASSYRRQGHDEQFF.

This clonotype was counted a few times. In nucleotides, the CDR3 is TGTGCCAGCAGCTTAGGACAGCTCCCCTACGAGCAGTACTTC. Translated, it gives CASSLGQLPYEQYF. The genes are TRBV7-2 and TRBJ2-7; TRBD1 is a possible D gene (5 bases). V was clipped by 1 base and J by 2 bases, with 9 bases between them. This CDR3 spans 14 amino acids. Germline CDR1 SGHTA, CDR2 FQGNSA. The entire variable domain, with the rest obtained from reference TRBV7-2 and TRBJ2-7, is as follows: GAGVSQSPSNKVTEKGKDVELRCDPISGHTALYWYRQSLGQGLEFLIYFQGNSAPDKSGLPSDRFSAERTGGSVSTLTIQRTQQEDSAVYLCASSLGQLPYEQYFGPGTRLTVT.

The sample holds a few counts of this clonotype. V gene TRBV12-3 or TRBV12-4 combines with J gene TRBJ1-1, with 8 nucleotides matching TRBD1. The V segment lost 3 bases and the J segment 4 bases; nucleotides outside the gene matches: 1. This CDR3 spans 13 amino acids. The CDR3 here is CASSLQGATEAFF. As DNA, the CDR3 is TGTGCCAGCAGTTTGCAGGGGGCCACTGAAGCTTTCTTT.

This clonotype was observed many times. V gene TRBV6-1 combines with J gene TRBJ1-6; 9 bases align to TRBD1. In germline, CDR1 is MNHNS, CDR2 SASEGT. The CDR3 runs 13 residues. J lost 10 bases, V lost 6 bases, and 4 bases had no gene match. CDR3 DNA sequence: TGTGCCAGCAGCCGGGACAGGGACTCACCCCTCCACTTT. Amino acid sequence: CASSRDRDSPLHF.

The DNA of the CDR3 is TGTGCCAGCAGTTTACTAGGGGGCCACACATTGGGGTCCTACAATGAGCAGTTCTTC. Its protein product is CASSLLGGHTLGSYNEQFF. This sequence joins TRBV28 and TRBJ2-1, with 7 positions matching TRBD1. V trimming: 2 bases; J trimming: 1 base; junction bases outside the gene matches: 14. This CDR3 is built from 19 residues. Germline CDR1 MDHEN, CDR2 SYDVKM. The whole variable domain, remainder taken from reference TRBV28 and TRBJ2-1, is DVKVTQSSRYLVKRTGEKVFLECVQDMDHENMFWYRQDPGLGLRLIYFSYDVKMKEKGDIPEGYSVSREKKERFSLILESASTNQTSMYLCASSLLGGHTLGSYNEQFFGPGTRLTVL.

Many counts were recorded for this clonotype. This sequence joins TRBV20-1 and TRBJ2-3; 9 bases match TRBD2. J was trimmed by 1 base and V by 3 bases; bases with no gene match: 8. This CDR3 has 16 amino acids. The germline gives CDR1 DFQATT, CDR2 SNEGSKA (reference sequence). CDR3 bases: TGCAGTGCTAGCGGTCTAGCGGGGAGACGCACAGATACGCAGTATTTT. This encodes CSASGLAGRRTDTQYF.

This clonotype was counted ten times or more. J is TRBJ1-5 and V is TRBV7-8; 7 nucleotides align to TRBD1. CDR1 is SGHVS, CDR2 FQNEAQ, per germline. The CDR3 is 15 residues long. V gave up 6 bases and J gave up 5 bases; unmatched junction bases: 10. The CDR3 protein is CASRETGNFDQPQHF. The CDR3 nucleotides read TGTGCCAGCAGAGAGACAGGGAATTTCGATCAGCCCCAGCATTTT.

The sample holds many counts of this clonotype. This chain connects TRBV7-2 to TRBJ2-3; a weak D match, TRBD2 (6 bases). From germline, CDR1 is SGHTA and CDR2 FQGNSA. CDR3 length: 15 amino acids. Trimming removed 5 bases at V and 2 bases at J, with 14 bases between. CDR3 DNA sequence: TGTGCCAGCAGCCTCCGATTAGCGGTCACAGATACGCAGTATTTT. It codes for CASSLRLAVTDTQYF.

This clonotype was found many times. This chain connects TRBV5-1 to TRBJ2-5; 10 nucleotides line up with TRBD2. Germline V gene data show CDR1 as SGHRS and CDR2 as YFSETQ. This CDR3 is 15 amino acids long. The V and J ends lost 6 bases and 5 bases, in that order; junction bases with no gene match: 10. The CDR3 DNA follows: TGCGCCAGCAAAGCGGGAGGGCCCTCTTGGGAGACCCAGTACTTC. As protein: CASKAGGPSWETQYF.

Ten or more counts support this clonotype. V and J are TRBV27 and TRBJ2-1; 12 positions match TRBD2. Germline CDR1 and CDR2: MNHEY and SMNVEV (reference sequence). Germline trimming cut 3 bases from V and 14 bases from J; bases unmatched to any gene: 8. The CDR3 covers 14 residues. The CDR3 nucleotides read TGTGCCAGCAGTTTCATACTAGCGGGGGGCCCGGAGTTCTTC. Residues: CASSFILAGGPEFF.

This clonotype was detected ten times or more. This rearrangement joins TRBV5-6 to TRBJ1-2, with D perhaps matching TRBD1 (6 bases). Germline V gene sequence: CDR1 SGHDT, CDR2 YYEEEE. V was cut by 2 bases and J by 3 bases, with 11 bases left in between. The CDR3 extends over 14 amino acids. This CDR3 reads CASSLPRGHYGYTF. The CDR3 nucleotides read TGTGCCAGCAGCTTACCCAGGGGACACTATGGCTACACCTTC.